The sequence of this TCR beta chain was determined in a study of cytomegalovirus exposure and HLA in healthy donors. Overall study findings and caveats: A missense variant in DCLRE1C was later tied to TCR beta V- and J-gene trimming. TCR beta sequences reportedly predicted the HLA-A and HLA-B alleles of most subjects accurately. Later analysis reportedly placed an Asian-associated ancestry cluster below the roughly 690-donor mean in N-insertions.

With regard to this clone: What it recognizes is unknown.

The PCR ran on 60 Vbeta and 13 Jbeta primers. Libraries were prepared by immunoSEQ multiplex PCR; TCRdb keeps only in-frame clonotypes and omits some of them. The sample consists of about 100,000 clones, roughly 85% of them appearing once. V was cut by 3 bases and J by 0 bases, with 10 bases left in between. This CDR3 is 14 amino acids long. Germline-derived CDR1 and CDR2 are SGHRS and YFSETQ. Material for sequencing was PBMCs. The sequence came from a man aged 35-49 years in good health and CMV-seronegative. This sequence joins TRBV5-1 and TRBJ2-7; no firm D call. The DNA of the CDR3 is TGCGCCAGCAGCTGGGCCTCAAGCTCCTACGAGCAGTACTTC. It codes for CASSWASSSYEQYF.